The clone carrying this T cell receptor (beta chain) has just a few counts. Expressed TCRB transcripts were sequenced because the isolated RNA had all been reverse transcribed beforehand. The method was immunoSEQ multiplex PCR; TCRdb's version includes in-frame clones alone and lacks a portion of them. The table includes under 900,000 clones, roughly 16% detected once. This record comes from a study of beta chain features in type 1 diabetes. Study-wide context: Across every sample, about 110 million sorted cells were examined in total.

The CDR3 length is 17 residues. The V segment lost 1 base and the J segment 4 bases; nucleotides outside the gene matches: 9. CDR1 and CDR2 (germline): SGHTA, FQGNSA. The sequence was collected from a woman in her late teens or twenties in good health. The chain is built from TRBV7-2 and TRBJ2-3; 9 nucleotides align to TRBD2. The sample comprised naive CD4+ T cells from blood. As DNA, the CDR3 is TGTGCCAGCAGCTTAGATTACGCGGGAGGGCCGCCAGATACGCAGTATTTT. Encoded protein: CASSLDYAGGPPDTQYF.